What follows are 27 T cell receptor beta chains derived from one specimen sequenced in a study of cytomegalovirus exposure and HLA in healthy donors. Researchers ran the PCR with 60 Vbeta and 13 Jbeta primers. Sequencing used immunoSEQ multiplex PCR; TCRdb keeps in-frame clones, though not all of them. The sample shows about 160,000 clones, roughly 80% of them seen only once. What was sequenced was PBMCs. The receptor set was obtained from a woman aged 25 to 45 in good health and CMV-seropositive.

This sequence joins TRBV18 and TRBJ2-7; tentatively, D is TRBD1 (7 bases). Deletions cut 6 bases from V and 9 bases from J, with 24 bases between. Germline values: CDR1 KGHSH, CDR2 LQKENI. This CDR3 contains 15 residues. For the CDR3, the DNA is TGTGCCAGCTCCGCGGGGCAGGGGGTATTTGGTCGGCAGTACTTC. Translated, it gives CASSAGQGVFGRQYF.

The chain employs TRBV27 and TRBJ1-6; no firm D call. V lost 5 bases to trimming and J lost 2 bases, with 16 bases between them. In germline, CDR1 is MNHEY, CDR2 SMNVEV (reference sequence). The CDR3 runs to 17 residues. The CDR3 region is CASSPLGGGTYNSPLHF. The CDR3 nucleotides read TGTGCCAGCAGTCCCCTTGGCGGAGGGACCTATAATTCACCCCTCCACTTT.

The V gene is TRBV5-1, the J gene TRBJ2-3, with 11 bases that match TRBD1. The germline V gene encodes CDR1 SGHRS and CDR2 YFSETQ. The CDR3 sequence is 16 residues long. V shed 3 bases, J shed 6 bases, and the junction held 9 bases outside the gene matches. CDR3 amino acids: CASSSTDRGHGDTQYF. The CDR3 nucleotides read TGCGCCAGCAGCTCTACGGACAGGGGGCATGGGGATACGCAGTATTTT.

This sequence joins TRBV20-1 and TRBJ2-1, with D unresolved. Between the trimmed V and J ends, which lost 0 bases and 14 bases, there was a span of 11 bases. Germline CDR1 reads DFQATT; CDR2 reads SNEGSKA (reference sequence). The CDR3 is 11 amino acids. The CDR3 loop reads CSARDRTAEFF. The CDR3, as DNA: TGCAGTGCTAGAGATAGAACCGCGGAGTTCTTC.

This chain links TRBV18 with TRBJ2-7; perhaps TRBD1 as D (6 bases). Germline CDR1 is KGHSH and CDR2 is LQKENI. Deletions cut 6 bases from V and 3 bases from J, with 12 bases between. The CDR3 length is 13 residues. This CDR3 reads CASSSGRGYEQYF. DNA for the CDR3: TGTGCCAGCTCCTCCGGCAGGGGCTACGAGCAGTACTTC.

The rearrangement links TRBV11-2 to TRBJ2-5, with a tentative D call TRBD2 (5 bases). The CDR3 has 13 amino acids. Trimming removed 8 bases from V and 2 bases from J, with 12 bases in between. CDR1 SGHAT and CDR2 FQNNGV come from the germline V gene. This CDR3 reads CASGWTGQETQYF. Here the CDR3 DNA reads TGTGCCAGCGGATGGACGGGACAAGAGACCCAGTACTTC. The variable domain in full, with the rest retrieved from reference TRBV11-2 and TRBJ2-5, is EAGVAQSPRYKIIEKRQSVAFWCNPISGHATLYWYQQILGQGPKLLIQFQNNGVVDDSQLPKDRFSAERLKGVDSTLKIQPAKLEDSAVYLCASGWTGQETQYFGPGTRLLVL.

In this sample, this clone turned up once. CDR3 sequence reads: CASSLEKGQGALDGYTF. The DNA for the CDR3 is TGTGCCAGCAGCTTAGAGAAGGGACAGGGGGCGCTTGATGGCTACACCTTC. The chain combines TRBV11-3 with TRBJ1-2; 12 positions match TRBD1. CDR1 is SGHNT, CDR2 YENEEA, per germline. The CDR3 runs 17 residues. V lost 0 bases and J lost 6; bases outside the gene matches: 8. The full variable domain, completed using reference TRBV11-3 and TRBJ1-2, is EAGVVQSPRYKIIEKKQPVAFWCNPISGHNTLYWYLQNLGQGPELLIRYENEEAVDDSQLPKDRFSAERLKGVDSTLKIQPAELGDSAVYLCASSLEKGQGALDGYTFGSGTRLTVV.

The table lists this clone with a count of one. This sequence joins TRBV19 and TRBJ1-5, with D possibly matching TRBD1 (6 bases). The CDR3 is 14 residues long. CDR1 and CDR2 (germline): LNHDA, SQIVND (reference sequence). V was cut by 6 bases and J by 3 bases, with 12 bases left in between. The CDR3 is CASRAQGDNQPQHF. The CDR3 DNA is TGTGCCAGTAGGGCACAGGGTGACAATCAGCCCCAGCATTTT.

The chain couples TRBV2 to TRBJ1-1; tentatively, D is TRBD1 (6 bases). CDR1 is SNHLY and CDR2 is FYNNEI in the germline V gene. The V end was cut by 7 bases, the J end by 2 bases, with 11 bases between. The CDR3 sequence is 13 residues long. For the CDR3, the DNA is TGTGCCAGCACCGGGGGGGCTAACACTGAAGCTTTCTTT. Translating gives CASTGGANTEAFF.

The rearrangement joins TRBV7-2 to TRBJ2-3; D is perhaps TRBD2 (9 bases). The V end lost 4 bases, the J end lost 4 bases, and 21 bases lay between the germline ends. Germline-derived CDR1 and CDR2 are SGHTA and FQGNSA. CDR3 size: 17 residues. The DNA for the CDR3 is TGTGCCAGCAGCTCCGGCAGGGGGCGGGGGGGGGCAGATACGCAGTATTTT. Translated: CASSSGRGRGGADTQYF.

This rearrangement joins TRBV6-6 to TRBJ1-2; D may be TRBD1 (6 bases). V lost 6 bases to trimming and J lost 3 bases, with 14 bases between them. The CDR3 contains 14 residues. The V gene's germline CDR1 is MNHNY and CDR2 SVGAGI (reference sequence). As DNA, the CDR3 is TGTGCCAGCAGCCAAGGGGGGGAACACTATGGCTACACCTTC. Its translation is CASSQGGEHYGYTF.

The gene calls are TRBV30 and TRBJ1-4; 7 nucleotides agree with TRBD1. CDR3 length: 18 residues. With V trimmed by 5 bases and J by 6 bases, 21 bases remained unmatched. Germline CDR1 and CDR2: GTSNPN and SVGIG (reference sequence). CDR3 protein: CAWPRTPPRETGYEKLFF. The CDR3 DNA sequence: TGTGCCTGGCCTAGAACTCCTCCTAGGGAGACAGGGTATGAAAAACTGTTTTTT.

In this sample, this clone turned up a few times. The chain joins TRBV18 to TRBJ1-1, with D possibly TRBD1 on 5 matching bases. Germline CDR1 and CDR2: KGHSH and LQKENI. The ends were cut back, 3 bases at V and 2 bases at J, with 16 bases in the middle. The length of the CDR3 is 16 residues. As DNA, the CDR3 is TGTGCCAGCTCACCGGGGGGTAAAAAAGGCAACACTGAAGCTTTCTTT. Translating it yields CASSPGGKKGNTEAFF.

The V and J genes are TRBV6-5 and TRBJ2-5; the D gene is possibly TRBD1 (6 bases). Germline V gene sequence: CDR1 MNHEY, CDR2 SVGAGI. Between the trimmed V and J ends, which lost 3 bases and 5 bases, there was a span of 19 bases. This CDR3 has 16 amino acids. Here the CDR3 reads CASSYLQGPYWETQYF. The CDR3 DNA is TGTGCCAGCAGTTATCTTCAGGGGCCTTACTGGGAGACCCAGTACTTC.

This clone was picked up one time. One end of the junction does not line up with germline, which may come from a read error. The J gene is TRBJ1-1, the V gene TRBV13; 11 bases map to TRBD1. CDR3 size: 14 residues. Germline CDR1 and CDR2: PRHDT and FYEKMQ (reference sequence). The chain's CDR3 is CAGSPRDRGTEAFF. The DNA of the CDR3 is TGTGCCGGCAGCCCCCGGGACAGGGGGACTGAAGCTTTCTTT.

The rearrangement joins TRBV30 to TRBJ2-1, with unresolved D. The CDR3 covers 12 residues. CDR1 and CDR2 (germline): GTSNPN, SVGIG (reference sequence). V lost 4 bases and J lost 8, with 12 bases in between. CDR3 sequence: CAWKRLEDEQFF. CDR3 sequence (DNA): TGTGCCTGGAAGCGCCTCGAAGATGAGCAGTTCTTC.

This clone was observed a single time. The CDR3 DNA reads as TGTGCCAGCAGCTTACCCAGGGGTGAGCAGTTCTTC. Translation gives CASSLPRGEQFF. J is TRBJ2-1 and V is TRBV11-3; possibly TRBD1 for D (6 bases). With 2 bases removed from V and 9 bases from J, the gap between germline ends came to 8 bases. From germline, CDR1 is SGHNT and CDR2 YENEEA. The CDR3 sequence is 12 residues long.

The chain links TRBV6-5 to TRBJ1-3, with D unresolved. From germline, CDR1 is MNHEY and CDR2 SVGAGI. The V gene lost 3 bases and the J gene lost 0 bases, with 12 bases spanning the gap. The CDR3 is 16 amino acids. CDR3 protein: CASSYSGQFSGNTIYF. In DNA, the CDR3 is TGTGCCAGCAGTTATTCTGGGCAGTTCTCTGGAAACACCATATATTTT.

The genes are TRBV7-2 and TRBJ1-5; D gene unclear. Germline V CDR1 and CDR2: SGHTA, FQGNSA. This CDR3 contains 16 residues. The germline V and J ends were trimmed by 5 bases and 0 bases, with 14 bases remaining between them. CDR3 in DNA: TGTGCCAGCAGCCCGGGCCCGGGAAATAGCAATCAGCCCCAGCATTTT. Translated, it gives CASSPGPGNSNQPQHF.

This clone has just a few counts. CDR3 sequence: CASSFPREGEEKLFF. CDR3 nucleotide sequence: TGTGCCAGTAGTTTCCCCAGGGAAGGGGAAGAAAAACTGTTTTTT. The gene calls are TRBV19 and TRBJ1-4; D perhaps matches TRBD1 (5 bases). The germline gives CDR1 LNHDA, CDR2 SQIVND (reference sequence). The V gene lost 5 bases and the J gene lost 8 bases, with 18 bases spanning the gap. The CDR3 contains 15 residues.

The chain employs TRBV7-3 and TRBJ2-2; 7 bases agree with TRBD1. J gave up 4 bases and V 2 bases, and 4 bases lay outside the gene matches. The CDR3 totals 15 residues. Germline assignment: CDR1 SGHTA and CDR2 FQGTGA. The DNA for the CDR3 is TGTGCCAGCAGCTTATTGGGACAGCTCACCGGGGAGCTGTTTTTT. Protein product: CASSLLGQLTGELFF.

V is TRBV5-1 and J is TRBJ1-1; 8 positions agree with TRBD1. The CDR3 has 15 amino acids. V lost 4 bases and J lost 2; bases outside the gene matches: 7. Per the germline V gene, CDR1 is SGHRS and CDR2 is YFSETQ. The CDR3 sequence is CASSRGDRRNTEAFF. DNA of the CDR3: TGCGCCAGCAGCAGAGGGGACAGGCGAAACACTGAAGCTTTCTTT.

V usage is TRBV6-6 and J usage is TRBJ2-1; 9 nucleotides line up with TRBD2. This CDR3 comprises 12 residues. Germline CDR1 and CDR2: MNHNY and SVGAGI (reference sequence). J lost 10 bases, V lost 5 bases, and 3 bases had no gene match. CDR3 amino acids: CASSLLAGEQFF. The CDR3 DNA reads as TGTGCCAGCAGTCTTCTAGCGGGGGAGCAGTTCTTC.

CDR3 bases: TGTGCCAGCAGCGCACCGGGAGGGTTTAACACTGAAGCTTTCTTT. Translation gives CASSAPGGFNTEAFF. This rearrangement joins TRBV25-1 to TRBJ1-1, with D uncertain. The CDR3 runs to 15 residues. The V end lost 6 bases, the J end lost 2 bases, and 16 bases lay between the germline ends. CDR1 and CDR2 from the germline V gene are MGHDK and SYGVNS.

The J gene is TRBJ1-1, the V gene TRBV4-2; D perhaps matches TRBD1 (5 bases). The CDR3 is 15 amino acids. Trimming stripped 0 bases from V and 5 bases from J, with 13 bases between. Germline CDR1 reads LGHNA; CDR2 reads YNFKEQ. CDR3 sequence: CASSQERGRETEAFF. The DNA of the CDR3 is TGTGCCAGCAGCCAAGAAAGGGGCAGGGAAACTGAAGCTTTCTTT.

The chain uses TRBV30 and TRBJ1-6; a weak D match, TRBD1 (5 bases). Germline loops: CDR1 GTSNPN, CDR2 SVGIG (reference sequence). V shed 0 bases and J shed 7 bases, with 13 bases lying between them. This CDR3 spans 15 amino acids. The DNA of the CDR3 is TGTGCCTGGAGTGTACCTAGGGCAGGGAATTCACCCCTCCACTTT. Amino acids: CAWSVPRAGNSPLHF.

This clone appeared once. The V call is TRBV2, the J call TRBJ2-3; D is ambiguous. The CDR3 is 13 residues long. The V end lost 6 bases, the J end lost 1 base, and 8 bases lay between the germline ends. CDR1 is SNHLY, CDR2 FYNNEI, per germline. In DNA, the CDR3 is TGTGCCAGCAGCGTCCTCCGCACAGATACGCAGTATTTT. Its translation is CASSVLRTDTQYF.